The 27 T cell receptor beta chains listed next were all sequenced from one sample in a study of T cell clones after liver transplantation. Clones were sequenced by immunoSEQ multiplex PCR, and TCRdb holds only the in-frame ones, with some missing. The repertoire includes tens of thousands of clones, 80% to 95% of them detected once, and 0.9% to 1% sits in the top ten. This material consisted of CD4+ T cells from blood, taken 25 months after liver transplant. The receptors originated from a human patient who received a liver transplant. T cells may partly derive from the graft donor.

J is TRBJ1-3 and V is TRBV5-1; D unresolved. Germline CDR1 is SGHRS and CDR2 is YFSETQ. The CDR3 sequence is 15 residues long. Trimming removed 2 bases at V and 0 bases at J, with 9 bases between. The CDR3: CASSFTGLSGNTIYF. The CDR3 region has the DNA TGCGCCAGCAGCTTCACCGGGCTCTCTGGAAACACCATATATTTT.

The chain has TRBV9 and TRBJ2-7; 12 bases agree with TRBD2. The CDR3 is 15 amino acids. V shed 4 bases, J shed 6 bases, and the junction held 8 bases outside the gene matches. From germline, CDR1 is SGDLS and CDR2 YYNGEE. The CDR3 region has the DNA TGTGCCAGCAGCACCGAGGCGACTAGCGGGAGCGAGCAGTACTTC. As protein: CASSTEATSGSEQYF. The full variable domain, rest sourced from reference TRBV9 and TRBJ2-7, is DSGVTQTPKHLITATGQRVTLRCSPRSGDLSVYWYQQSLDQGLQFLIQYYNGEERAKGNILERFSAQQFPDLHSELNLSSLELGDSALYFCASSTEATSGSEQYFGPGTRLTVT.

The chain carries TRBV2 and TRBJ2-5; 10 bases align to TRBD2. The germline V gene has CDR1 SNHLY and CDR2 FYNNEI. V dropped 3 bases and J dropped 6; count of bases not matched to a gene: 4. The CDR3 covers 14 residues. As DNA, the CDR3 is TGTGCCAGCAGTGATGTTAGCGGGGGGAAGACCCAGTACTTC. Translating it yields CASSDVSGGKTQYF.

V gene TRBV7-8 combines with J gene TRBJ2-7, with unresolved D. V was cut by 0 bases and J by 2 bases, with 14 bases left in between. This CDR3 is 16 amino acids long. The germline V gene encodes CDR1 SGHVS and CDR2 FQNEAQ. DNA of the CDR3: TGTGCCAGCAGCTTAGCTTCCGGGCCACTCCCCTACGAGCAGTACTTC. Amino acid sequence: CASSLASGPLPYEQYF.

The chain joins TRBV28 to TRBJ2-7; 8 nucleotides agree with TRBD1. V trimming: 5 bases; J trimming: 3 bases; junction bases outside the gene matches: 6. The CDR3 runs 14 residues. CDR1 MDHEN and CDR2 SYDVKM come from the germline V gene. CDR3 protein: CASSTGTGHYEQYF. CDR3 DNA sequence: TGTGCCAGCAGTACTGGGACAGGCCACTACGAGCAGTACTTC.

The V and J genes are TRBV19 and TRBJ1-1; tentative D call: TRBD1 (6 bases). V lost 5 bases, J lost 6 bases, and 16 bases lay in between. The germline gives CDR1 LNHDA, CDR2 SQIVND (reference sequence). The CDR3 is made up of 14 amino acids. CDR3 sequence: CASSPPLGAAEAFF. The CDR3 DNA reads TGTGCCAGTAGTCCCCCCCTGGGGGCTGCTGAAGCTTTCTTT.

The J gene is TRBJ2-3, the V gene TRBV7-3, with D possibly matching TRBD1 (5 bases). This CDR3 has 14 residues. V lost 3 bases and J 8 bases, leaving 15 bases between the germline ends. Germline CDR1 SGHTA, CDR2 FQGTGA. For the CDR3, the DNA is TGTGCCAGCAGCTTGTTAGGGGCCCCGGGTACGCAGTATTTT. Residues: CASSLLGAPGTQYF.

The rearrangement uses TRBV7-2 and TRBJ1-1; tentatively, D is TRBD1 (5 bases). Trimming stripped 1 base from V and 8 bases from J, with 8 bases between. In germline, CDR1 is SGHTA, CDR2 FQGNSA. The CDR3 totals 12 residues. CDR3 nucleotide sequence: TGTGCCAGCAGCTTAGTGAGGACAGAAGCTTTCTTT. It translates to CASSLVRTEAFF.

The chain has TRBV12-5 and TRBJ1-1, with 7 bases lining up with TRBD1. This CDR3 has 12 amino acids. Trimming at V came to 6 bases and at J to 10 bases, leaving 8 bases not matched to a gene. CDR1 LGHNT and CDR2 FRNRAP come from the germline V gene. CDR3 nucleotides: TGTGCTAGTGGCCCCCTTACAGGGGTAGCTTTCTTT. It encodes CASGPLTGVAFF.

This sequence joins TRBV7-9 and TRBJ2-3, with D uncertain. Trimming removed 6 bases from V and 0 bases from J, with 7 bases in between. Germline values: CDR1 SEHNR, CDR2 FQNEAQ (reference sequence). This CDR3 is 13 amino acids long. The CDR3 region has the DNA TGTGCCAGCAGTCTGCAAAGCACAGATACGCAGTATTTT. Translated: CASSLQSTDTQYF.

Written as DNA, the CDR3 is TGCGCCAGCAGCCAATGGGGGGAATCGACAGATACGCAGTATTTT. It yields the protein CASSQWGESTDTQYF. The chain combines TRBV4-3 with TRBJ2-3; a possible D gene is TRBD2 (6 bases). This CDR3 is 15 amino acids long. Trimming left V 2 bases short and J 3 bases short, with 12 bases between. The germline V gene encodes CDR1 LGHNA and CDR2 YSLEER.

The CDR3 DNA is TGTGCCAGCTCACCGGCGACGGGGAGGGGCGGGAACACTGAAGCTTTCTTT. Residues: CASSPATGRGGNTEAFF. The rearrangement links TRBV18 to TRBJ1-1; a weak D match, TRBD1 (5 bases). CDR3 length: 17 residues. V was pared by 3 bases and J by 1 base, with 18 bases between. CDR1 KGHSH and CDR2 LQKENI come from the germline V gene.

The genes are TRBV5-1 and TRBJ2-7; TRBD1 aligns across 9 bases. From germline, CDR1 is SGHRS and CDR2 YFSETQ. V was clipped by 4 bases and J by 1 base; unmatched bases: 3. The CDR3 runs 14 residues. The chain's CDR3 is CASSPGTGSYEQYF. CDR3 DNA: TGCGCCAGCAGCCCGGGGACAGGGTCCTACGAGCAGTACTTC.

V is TRBV5-1 and J is TRBJ2-3, with D unclear. The V end lost 0 bases, the J end lost 0 bases, and 8 bases lay between the germline ends. CDR3 length equals 15 residues. CDR1 and CDR2 from the germline V gene are SGHRS and YFSETQ. CDR3 sequence reads: CASSLGQASTDTQYF. The CDR3 nucleotides read TGCGCCAGCAGCTTGGGGCAGGCGAGCACAGATACGCAGTATTTT.

The V call is TRBV4-3, the J call TRBJ2-5; D is undetermined. Germline loops: CDR1 LGHNA, CDR2 YSLEER. CDR3 size: 15 residues. V shed 1 base and J shed 7 bases, with 16 bases lying between them. The CDR3 DNA follows: TGCGCCAGCAGCCAAGGGTGGGGTGCTCCCGGGACCCAGTACTTC. It specifies CASSQGWGAPGTQYF.

CDR3 nucleotide sequence: TGTGCCAGTAGTGCCGAAATTGACTGGAACTCCTACGAGCAGTACTTC. This gives the protein CASSAEIDWNSYEQYF. The chain combines TRBV19 with TRBJ2-7; D is uncertain. V lost 5 bases and J 0 bases, leaving 17 bases between the germline ends. Germline V gene lookup returns CDR1 LNHDA and CDR2 SQIVND (reference sequence). CDR3 length: 16 residues.

The chain links TRBV15 to TRBJ2-7, with 8 bases that match TRBD1. The V segment lost 0 bases and the J segment 1 base; nucleotides outside the gene matches: 8. The CDR3 covers 17 residues. Germline V gives CDR1 LNHNV, CDR2 YYDKDF (reference sequence). The DNA of the CDR3 is TGTGCCACCAGCAGAGATCCCGGCAGGGGGCGGTCCTACGAGCAGTACTTC. As protein: CATSRDPGRGRSYEQYF.

The V and J genes are TRBV6-5 and TRBJ1-1; TRBD1 matches at 10 bases. Germline lookup yields CDR1 MNHEY and CDR2 SVGAGI. This CDR3 region has 14 residues. The trim removed 6 bases at V and 1 base at J, leaving 2 bases unmatched. CDR3 region: CASSRDRGNTEAFF. The CDR3, as DNA: TGTGCCAGCAGCAGGGACAGGGGGAACACTGAAGCTTTCTTT.

The rearrangement joins TRBV11-2 to TRBJ2-3; D may be TRBD2 (7 bases). The germline gives CDR1 SGHAT, CDR2 FQNNGV. V lost 5 bases and J lost 3, with 27 bases in between. There are 19 residues in the CDR3. The CDR3 loop reads CASSRTQGAGQRGTDTQYF. The CDR3 DNA is TGTGCCAGCAGCCGCACCCAAGGAGCGGGACAAAGAGGGACAGATACGCAGTATTTT.

This clone has only one observation. V usage is TRBV7-8 and J usage is TRBJ2-5; D tentatively fits TRBD1 or TRBD2 (5 bases each). The CDR3 covers 15 residues. V was clipped by 4 bases and J by 5 bases, with 17 bases between them. Germline assignment: CDR1 SGHVS and CDR2 FQNEAQ. CDR3 sequence: CASSSHRDRRETQYF. The CDR3 nucleotides are TGTGCCAGCAGCTCGCACCGGGACCGAAGGGAGACCCAGTACTTC.

The gene calls are TRBV10-3 and TRBJ1-3; tentatively, D is TRBD1 (6 bases). Per germline, CDR1 ENHRY and CDR2 SYGVKD. The CDR3 sequence is 15 residues long. V gave up 0 bases and J gave up 2 bases, with 8 bases separating them. The CDR3 coding sequence is TGTGCCATCAGTGAGTCGAGGGGGGCTGGAAACACCATATATTTT. Its translation: CAISESRGAGNTIYF.

This chain links TRBV9 with TRBJ1-5; 11 positions agree with TRBD1. This CDR3 region has 15 residues. CDR1 is SGDLS, CDR2 YYNGEE, per germline. The trim removed 0 bases at V and 7 bases at J, leaving 3 bases unmatched. The CDR3 region has the DNA TGTGCCAGCAGCGTAGAGGGACAGGGGGTACAGCCCCAGCATTTT. Protein product: CASSVEGQGVQPQHF.

The chain employs TRBV25-1 and TRBJ2-7; D is ambiguous. The germline gives CDR1 MGHDK, CDR2 SYGVNS. V shed 3 bases and J shed 6 bases, with 9 bases lying between them. The CDR3 consists of 12 residues. The CDR3 is CASSEGWGEQYF. The DNA of the CDR3 is TGTGCCAGCAGTGAGGGATGGGGCGAGCAGTACTTC.

The chain is built from TRBV5-1 and TRBJ1-1, with 8 positions matching TRBD1. V was pared by 7 bases and J by 1 base, with 12 bases of the junction left unmatched. CDR1 SGHRS and CDR2 YFSETQ come from the germline V gene. The CDR3 runs 16 residues. CDR3 sequence: CASGAQGALGNTEAFF. The CDR3 DNA sequence: TGCGCCAGCGGCGCGCAGGGGGCGCTGGGGAACACTGAAGCTTTCTTT.

The rearrangement links TRBV29-1 to TRBJ2-3; tentatively, D is TRBD1 (5 bases). Germline V lookup: CDR1 SQVTM, CDR2 ANQGSEA. CDR3 length: 16 residues. Trimming pared 4 bases from V and 4 bases from J, leaving 21 bases between. This CDR3 reads CSVVGPQKGIPDTQYF. CDR3 sequence (DNA): TGCAGCGTTGTAGGTCCCCAAAAGGGGATACCAGATACGCAGTATTTT.

This chain uses TRBV6-5 with TRBJ2-7, with D tentatively TRBD2 (6 bases). The V gene lost 4 bases and the J gene lost 2 bases, with 18 bases spanning the gap. The CDR3 is made up of 16 amino acids. Germline V gene data show CDR1 as MNHEY and CDR2 as SVGAGI. CDR3 in amino acids: CASSFGAGSGPYEQYF. CDR3 nucleotide sequence: TGTGCCAGCAGTTTCGGAGCGGGCTCGGGTCCCTACGAGCAGTACTTC.

The chain recombines TRBV19 with TRBJ2-3; maybe TRBD1 (6 bases). This CDR3 is 13 amino acids long. The germline V gene encodes CDR1 LNHDA and CDR2 SQIVND (reference sequence). Trimming took off 10 bases at V and 2 bases at J, with 13 bases between the two ends. CDR3: CAISGQNTDTQYF. The CDR3 DNA is TGTGCCATCTCGGGACAAAACACAGATACGCAGTATTTT.